Following are 16 T cell receptor beta chains from one sample sequenced in a study of memory CD4+ T cells and cytomegalovirus serostatus (dated by TCRdb to the late 2010s). A FACSAria II was used to sort memory CD4+ T cells, defined as single viable CD3+CD4+CD8-CD45RO+ cells. Libraries were built with the immunoSEQ multiplex PCR assay. TCRdb took over this immuneACCESS table, retaining in-frame rearrangements with V and J assigned. Such tables are incomplete; in checked studies, under half of the missing clones stem from an unresolved V gene, and the remainder is unexplained. This sample is represented by about 46,000 clones; roughly 80% of them were singletons. 0.94% of the sample is taken by the ten largest. Input material: memory CD4+ T cells from blood. All receptors derive from an adult in good health and CMV-seronegative.

J is TRBJ1-1 and V is TRBV6-5; D remains unclear. This CDR3 region has 9 residues. In germline, CDR1 is MNHEY, CDR2 SVGAGI. Trimming took 8 bases from V and 7 from J, leaving 5 bases between them. CDR3: CASAGEAFF. The CDR3 bases are TGTGCCAGCGCGGGTGAAGCTTTCTTT.

The CDR3 here is CASSGYGGGSSNQPQHF. The CDR3 DNA sequence: TGTGCCAGCAGTGGTTATGGAGGGGGCTCCAGCAATCAGCCCCAGCATTTT. The V gene is TRBV2, the J gene TRBJ1-5, with 7 nucleotides matching TRBD1. This CDR3 is built from 17 residues. V lost 4 bases and J lost 1; bases outside the gene matches: 10. Germline loops: CDR1 SNHLY, CDR2 FYNNEI.

This clone came up a few times. The rearrangement links TRBV19 to TRBJ2-3; 8 bases fit TRBD1. CDR1 LNHDA and CDR2 SQIVND come from the germline V gene (reference sequence). V lost 6 bases, J lost 1 base, and 3 bases stayed unmatched. This CDR3 comprises 14 residues. The CDR3, as DNA: TGTGCCAGTAGACAGGGGGGAGGCACAGATACGCAGTATTTT. Its protein product is CASRQGGGTDTQYF.

This clone has a single count. The V gene is TRBV20-1, the J gene TRBJ2-7, with D possibly being TRBD2 (6 bases). This CDR3 has 11 amino acids. Deletions cut 4 bases from V and 6 bases from J, with 10 bases between. The germline gives CDR1 DFQATT, CDR2 SNEGSKA (reference sequence). The CDR3 nucleotides are TGCAGTGCTATCCGGGGGAGCGAGCAGTACTTC. This translates into CSAIRGSEQYF.

The chain couples TRBV4-2 to TRBJ1-5; no reliable D call. V lost 3 bases and J lost 3, with 12 bases in between. This CDR3 has 15 amino acids. CDR1 and CDR2 (germline): LGHNA, YNFKEQ. The CDR3 bases are TGTGCCAGCAGCCAGGACGAGGTGATCAATCAGCCCCAGCATTTT. This sequence encodes CASSQDEVINQPQHF.

The chain uses TRBV7-2 and TRBJ1-1; 7 positions match TRBD1. The CDR3 spans 15 residues. Germline CDR1 is SGHTA and CDR2 is FQGNSA. V trimming: 3 bases; J trimming: 1 base; junction bases outside the gene matches: 5. The CDR3 loop is CASSFVQGGNTEAFF. The CDR3 DNA is TGTGCCAGCAGCTTCGTTCAGGGGGGGAACACTGAAGCTTTCTTT.

This chain uses TRBV5-5 with TRBJ2-5, with TRBD2 identical over 11 bases. CDR1 and CDR2 (germline): SGHKS, YYEKEE (reference sequence). This CDR3 spans 18 amino acids. The V segment lost 5 bases and the J segment 5 bases; nucleotides outside the gene matches: 17. The CDR3 sequence: CASSRTSGPGRGLETQYF. CDR3 DNA: TGTGCCAGCAGTCGGACTAGCGGGCCGGGGCGGGGTTTGGAGACCCAGTACTTC. Full variable domain (remainder filled in from reference TRBV5-5 and TRBJ2-5): DAGVTQSPTHLIKTRGQQVTLRCSPISGHKSVSWYQQVLGQGPQFIFQYYEKEERGRGNFPDRFSARQFPNYSSELNVNALLLGDSALYLCASSRTSGPGRGLETQYFGPGTRLLVL.

The chain employs TRBV7-2 and TRBJ1-1; tentatively, D is TRBD1 (6 bases). The CDR3 is 16 residues long. The V and J ends lost 5 bases and 7 bases respectively, with 23 bases between them. Germline assignment: CDR1 SGHTA and CDR2 FQGNSA. CDR3 protein: CASSPQPGGASSEAFF. In DNA, the CDR3 is TGTGCCAGCAGCCCCCAGCCGGGGGGGGCATCCAGTGAAGCTTTCTTT.

This chain links TRBV7-3 with TRBJ2-5, with a tentative D call TRBD2 (7 bases). Trimming shortened V by 5 bases and J by 2 bases, and 18 bases separated the two germline ends. The CDR3 spans 16 residues. The germline V gene encodes CDR1 SGHTA and CDR2 FQGTGA. The DNA of the CDR3 is TGTGCCAGCAGCCCCCGGGGAGGGGGGGGGCAAGAGACCCAGTACTTC. It codes for CASSPRGGGGQETQYF.

The CDR3 DNA follows: TGTGCCAGCAGTAGGGCCCCTGGCGGGGGACAAGAGACCCAGTACTTC. Translated: CASSRAPGGGQETQYF. The chain has TRBV28 and TRBJ2-5; TRBD2 aligns across 7 bases. Germline V gene data show CDR1 as MDHEN and CDR2 as SYDVKM. This CDR3 is 16 amino acids long. V dropped 5 bases and J dropped 2; count of bases not matched to a gene: 11.

The chain combines TRBV6-5 with TRBJ1-1; D unresolved. Trimming took off 6 bases at V and 3 bases at J, with 5 bases between the two ends. There are 11 residues in the CDR3. From germline, CDR1 is MNHEY and CDR2 SVGAGI. The CDR3 sequence is CASRRDTEAFF. CDR3 coding DNA: TGTGCCAGCAGACGGGACACTGAAGCTTTCTTT.

The chain couples TRBV7-8 to TRBJ1-6, with D unresolved. Germline V CDR1 and CDR2: SGHVS, FQNEAQ. V was cut by 3 bases and J by 6 bases, with 9 bases left in between. The CDR3 sequence is 14 residues long. CDR3 nucleotides: TGTGCCAGCAGCTTGGTCTCTGCTAATTCACCCCTCCACTTT. This translates into CASSLVSANSPLHF.

The CDR3 DNA sequence: TGTGCCAGCAGTGAACGGGGAGGGGGGGCCGGTGAGCAGTTCTTC. Amino acid sequence: CASSERGGGAGEQFF. The gene calls are TRBV2 and TRBJ2-1; the D gene is possibly TRBD2 (7 bases). Germline CDR1 SNHLY, CDR2 FYNNEI. Trimming removed 2 bases at V and 9 bases at J, with 17 bases between. The CDR3 has 15 residues.

The genes are TRBV28 and TRBJ1-2, with D perhaps matching TRBD1 (5 bases). V shed 2 bases and J shed 8 bases, with 15 bases lying between them. Looked up from germline, CDR1 is MDHEN and CDR2 is SYDVKM. CDR3 length: 14 residues. The CDR3 bases are TGTGCCAGCAGTTTAGGGGGACCGGGCTGGGGCTACACCTTC. This codes for CASSLGGPGWGYTF.

The J gene is TRBJ2-5, the V gene TRBV4-1; the D gene could be TRBD1 or TRBD2 (5 bases each). CDR3 size: 15 residues. The germline gives CDR1 MGHRA, CDR2 YSYEKL. The V end was cut by 5 bases, the J end by 5 bases, with 18 bases between. CDR3: CASSSGTTIHETQYF. CDR3 in DNA: TGCGCCAGCAGCTCCGGGACCACTATCCACGAGACCCAGTACTTC.

The chain uses TRBV6-6 and TRBJ1-2; D is unresolved. CDR3 length: 13 amino acids. CDR1 is MNHNY, CDR2 SVGAGI, per germline (reference sequence). V was clipped by 4 bases and J by 7 bases, with 13 bases between them. The DNA of the CDR3 is TGTGCCAGCAGTTTTGAGGGTGCGGGTGGCTACACCTTC. It encodes CASSFEGAGGYTF.